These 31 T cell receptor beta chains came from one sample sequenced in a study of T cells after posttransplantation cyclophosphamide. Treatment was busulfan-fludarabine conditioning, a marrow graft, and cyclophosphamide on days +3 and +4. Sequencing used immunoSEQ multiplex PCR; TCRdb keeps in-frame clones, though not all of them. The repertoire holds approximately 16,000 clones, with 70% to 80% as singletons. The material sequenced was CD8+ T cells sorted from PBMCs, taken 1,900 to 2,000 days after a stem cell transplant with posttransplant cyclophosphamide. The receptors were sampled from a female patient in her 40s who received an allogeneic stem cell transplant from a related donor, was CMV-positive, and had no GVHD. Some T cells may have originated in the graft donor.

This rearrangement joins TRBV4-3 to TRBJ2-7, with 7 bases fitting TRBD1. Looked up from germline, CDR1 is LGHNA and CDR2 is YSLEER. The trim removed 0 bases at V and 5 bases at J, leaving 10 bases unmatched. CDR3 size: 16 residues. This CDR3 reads CASSQDRGTGDDEQYF. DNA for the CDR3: TGCGCCAGCAGCCAAGATCGGGGAACAGGGGACGACGAGCAGTACTTC.

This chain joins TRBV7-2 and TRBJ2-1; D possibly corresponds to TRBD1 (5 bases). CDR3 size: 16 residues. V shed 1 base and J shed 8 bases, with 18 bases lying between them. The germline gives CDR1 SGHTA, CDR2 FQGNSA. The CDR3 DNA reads TGTGCCAGCAGCTTAGTCCGGACAAGGCCAAGCGATGAGCAGTTCTTC. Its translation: CASSLVRTRPSDEQFF.

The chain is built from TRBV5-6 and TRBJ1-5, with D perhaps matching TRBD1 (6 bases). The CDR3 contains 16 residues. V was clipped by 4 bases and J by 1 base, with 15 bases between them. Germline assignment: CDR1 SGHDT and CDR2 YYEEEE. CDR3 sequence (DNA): TGTGCCAGCAGCCTAGGGTCCGGGACAAGCAATCAGCCCCAGCATTTT. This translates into CASSLGSGTSNQPQHF.

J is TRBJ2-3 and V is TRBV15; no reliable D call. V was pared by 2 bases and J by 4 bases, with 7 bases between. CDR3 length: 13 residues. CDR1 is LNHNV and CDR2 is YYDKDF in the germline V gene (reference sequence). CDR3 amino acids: CATSRRVSDTQYF. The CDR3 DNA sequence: TGTGCCACCAGCAGACGGGTCTCAGATACGCAGTATTTT.

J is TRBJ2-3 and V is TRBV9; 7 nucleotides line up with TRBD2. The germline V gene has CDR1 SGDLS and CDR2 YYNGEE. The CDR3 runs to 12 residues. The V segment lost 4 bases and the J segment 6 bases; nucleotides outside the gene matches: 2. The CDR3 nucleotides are TGTGCCAGCAGCCTGGGGGGGGATACGCAGTATTTT. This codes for CASSLGGDTQYF.

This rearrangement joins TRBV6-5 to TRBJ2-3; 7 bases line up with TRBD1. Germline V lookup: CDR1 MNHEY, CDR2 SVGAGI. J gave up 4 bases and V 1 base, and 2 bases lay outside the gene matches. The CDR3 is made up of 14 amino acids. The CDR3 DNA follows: TGTGCCAGCAGTTACTTCCAGGGGGCAGATACGCAGTATTTT. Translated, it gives CASSYFQGADTQYF.

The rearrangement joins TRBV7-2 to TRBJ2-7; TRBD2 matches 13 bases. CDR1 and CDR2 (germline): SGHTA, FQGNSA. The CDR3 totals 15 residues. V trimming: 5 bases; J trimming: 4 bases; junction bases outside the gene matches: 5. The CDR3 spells CASSPGLAGPYEQYF. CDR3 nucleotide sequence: TGTGCCAGCAGCCCGGGACTAGCGGGACCATACGAGCAGTACTTC.

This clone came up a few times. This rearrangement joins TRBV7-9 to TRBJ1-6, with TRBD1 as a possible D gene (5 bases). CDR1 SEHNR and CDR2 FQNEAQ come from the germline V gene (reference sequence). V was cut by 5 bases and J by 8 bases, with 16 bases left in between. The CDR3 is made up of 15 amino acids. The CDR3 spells CASSAEQGYHSPLHF. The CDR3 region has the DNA TGTGCCAGCAGCGCCGAGCAGGGTTATCATTCACCCCTCCACTTT.

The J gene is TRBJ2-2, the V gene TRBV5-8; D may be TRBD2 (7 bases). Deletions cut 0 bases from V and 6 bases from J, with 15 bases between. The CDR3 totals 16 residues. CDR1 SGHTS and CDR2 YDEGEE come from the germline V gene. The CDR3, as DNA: TGTGCCAGCAGCTTGGCGGGGGGCGCGGTGGCCGGGGAGCTGTTTTTT. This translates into CASSLAGGAVAGELFF. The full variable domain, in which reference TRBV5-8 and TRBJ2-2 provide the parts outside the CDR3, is EAGVTQSPTHLIKTRGQQATLRCSPISGHTSVYWYQQALGLGLQFLLWYDEGEERNRGNFPPRFSGRQFPNYSSELNVNALELEDSALYLCASSLAGGAVAGELFFGEGSRLTVL.

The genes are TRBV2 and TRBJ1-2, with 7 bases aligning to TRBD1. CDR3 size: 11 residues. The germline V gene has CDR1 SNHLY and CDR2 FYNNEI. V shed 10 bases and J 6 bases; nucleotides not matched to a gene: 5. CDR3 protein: CATPGTDGYTF. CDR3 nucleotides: TGTGCCACCCCAGGGACAGATGGCTACACCTTC.

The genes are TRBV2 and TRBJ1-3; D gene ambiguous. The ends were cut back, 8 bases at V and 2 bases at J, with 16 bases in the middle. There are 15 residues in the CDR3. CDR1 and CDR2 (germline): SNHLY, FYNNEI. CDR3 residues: CASGLRVKAGNTIYF. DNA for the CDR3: TGTGCCAGCGGATTGAGGGTGAAGGCTGGAAACACCATATATTTT.

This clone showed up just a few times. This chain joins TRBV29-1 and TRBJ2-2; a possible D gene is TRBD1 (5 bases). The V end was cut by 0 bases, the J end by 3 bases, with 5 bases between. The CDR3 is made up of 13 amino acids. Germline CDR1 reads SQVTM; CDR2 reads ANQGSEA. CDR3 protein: CSVEEGHTGELFF. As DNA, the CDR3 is TGCAGCGTTGAAGAGGGGCACACCGGGGAGCTGTTTTTT.

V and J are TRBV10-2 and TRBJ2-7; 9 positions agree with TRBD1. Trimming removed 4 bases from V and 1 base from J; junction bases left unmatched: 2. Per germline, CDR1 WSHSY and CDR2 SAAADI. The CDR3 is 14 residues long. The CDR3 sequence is CASSADRGSYEQYF. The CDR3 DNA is TGCGCCAGCAGTGCTGACAGGGGGTCCTACGAGCAGTACTTC.

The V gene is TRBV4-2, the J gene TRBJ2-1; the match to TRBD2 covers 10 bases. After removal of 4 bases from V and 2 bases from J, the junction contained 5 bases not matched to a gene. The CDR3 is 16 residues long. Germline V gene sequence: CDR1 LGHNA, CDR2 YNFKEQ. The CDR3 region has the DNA TGTGCCAGCAGCCCTCCTAGCGGGGGAGCCTACAATGAGCAGTTCTTC. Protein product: CASSPPSGGAYNEQFF.

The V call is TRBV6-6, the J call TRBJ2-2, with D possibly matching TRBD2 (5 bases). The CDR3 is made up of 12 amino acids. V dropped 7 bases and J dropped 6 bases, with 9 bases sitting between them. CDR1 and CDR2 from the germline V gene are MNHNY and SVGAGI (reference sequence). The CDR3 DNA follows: TGTGCCAGCATCGGGGATCCCGGGGAGCTGTTTTTT. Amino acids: CASIGDPGELFF.

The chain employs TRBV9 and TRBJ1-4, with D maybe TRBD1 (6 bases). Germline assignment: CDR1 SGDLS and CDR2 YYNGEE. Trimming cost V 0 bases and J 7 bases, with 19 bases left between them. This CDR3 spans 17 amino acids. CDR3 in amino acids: CASSVGPGELVGEKLFF. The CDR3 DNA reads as TGTGCCAGCAGCGTAGGCCCAGGGGAGCTGGTTGGTGAAAAACTGTTTTTT.

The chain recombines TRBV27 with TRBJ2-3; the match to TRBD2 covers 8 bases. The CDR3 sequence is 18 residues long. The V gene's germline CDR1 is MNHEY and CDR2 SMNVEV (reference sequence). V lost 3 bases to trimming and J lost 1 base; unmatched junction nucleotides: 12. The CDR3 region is CASSFGLALLEGTDTQYF. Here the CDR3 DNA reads TGTGCCAGCAGTTTTGGACTAGCCCTCCTAGAGGGCACAGATACGCAGTATTTT.

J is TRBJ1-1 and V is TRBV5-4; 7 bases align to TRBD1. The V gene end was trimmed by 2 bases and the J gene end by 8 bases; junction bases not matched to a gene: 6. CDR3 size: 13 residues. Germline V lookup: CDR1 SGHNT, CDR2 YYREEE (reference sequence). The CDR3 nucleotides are TGTGCCAGCAGCTTAGGGGGCCCTAACGAAGCTTTCTTT. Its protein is CASSLGGPNEAFF.

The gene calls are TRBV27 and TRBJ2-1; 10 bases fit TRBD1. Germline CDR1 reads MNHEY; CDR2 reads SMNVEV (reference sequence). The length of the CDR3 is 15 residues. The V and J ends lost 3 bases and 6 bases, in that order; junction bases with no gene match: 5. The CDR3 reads CASSFGQGGGNEQFF. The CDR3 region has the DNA TGTGCCAGCAGTTTTGGACAGGGGGGGGGCAATGAGCAGTTCTTC.

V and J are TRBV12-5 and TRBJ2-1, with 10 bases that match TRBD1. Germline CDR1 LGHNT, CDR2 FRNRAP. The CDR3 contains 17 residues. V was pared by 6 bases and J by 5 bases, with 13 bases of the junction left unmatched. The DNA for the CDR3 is TGTGCTAGTGGCCGGGACAGGGGTGAGGGAATAGACAATGAGCAGTTCTTC. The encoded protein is CASGRDRGEGIDNEQFF.

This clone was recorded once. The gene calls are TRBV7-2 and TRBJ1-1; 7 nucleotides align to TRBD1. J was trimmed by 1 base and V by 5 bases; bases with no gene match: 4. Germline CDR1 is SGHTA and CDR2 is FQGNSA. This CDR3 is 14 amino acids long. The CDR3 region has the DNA TGTGCCAGCAGCCAGGGACAGACGAACACTGAAGCTTTCTTT. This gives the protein CASSQGQTNTEAFF.

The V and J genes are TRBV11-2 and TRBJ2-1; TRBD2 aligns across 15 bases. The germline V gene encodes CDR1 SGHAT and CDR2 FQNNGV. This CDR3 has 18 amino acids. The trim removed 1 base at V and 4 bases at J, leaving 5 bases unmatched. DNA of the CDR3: TGTGCCAGCAGCTTAGGGACTAGCGGGGGGGTGACTTACAATGAGCAGTTCTTC. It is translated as CASSLGTSGGVTYNEQFF.

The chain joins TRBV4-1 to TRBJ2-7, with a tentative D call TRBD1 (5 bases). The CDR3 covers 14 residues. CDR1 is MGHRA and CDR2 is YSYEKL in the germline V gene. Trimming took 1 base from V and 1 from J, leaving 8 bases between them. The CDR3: CASSQVGDSYEQYF. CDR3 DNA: TGCGCCAGCAGCCAAGTAGGGGATTCCTACGAGCAGTACTTC.

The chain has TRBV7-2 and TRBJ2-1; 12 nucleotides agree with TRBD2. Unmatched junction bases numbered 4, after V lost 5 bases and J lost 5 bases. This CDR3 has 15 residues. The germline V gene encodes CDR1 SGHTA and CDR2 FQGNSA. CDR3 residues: CASSPGLAGNNEQFF. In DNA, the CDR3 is TGTGCCAGCAGCCCGGGACTAGCGGGTAACAATGAGCAGTTCTTC. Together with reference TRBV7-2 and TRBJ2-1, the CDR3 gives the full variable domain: GAGVSQSPSNKVTEKGKDVELRCDPISGHTALYWYRQSLGQGLEFLIYFQGNSAPDKSGLPSDRFSAERTGGSVSTLTIQRTQQEDSAVYLCASSPGLAGNNEQFFGPGTRLTVL.

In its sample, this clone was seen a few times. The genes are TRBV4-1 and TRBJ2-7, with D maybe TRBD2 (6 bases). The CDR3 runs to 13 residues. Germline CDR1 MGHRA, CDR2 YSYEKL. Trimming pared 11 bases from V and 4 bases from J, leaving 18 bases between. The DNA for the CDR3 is TGCGCCGTCCGGGACCTCCGGGGGTACGAGCAGTACTTC. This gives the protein CAVRDLRGYEQYF.

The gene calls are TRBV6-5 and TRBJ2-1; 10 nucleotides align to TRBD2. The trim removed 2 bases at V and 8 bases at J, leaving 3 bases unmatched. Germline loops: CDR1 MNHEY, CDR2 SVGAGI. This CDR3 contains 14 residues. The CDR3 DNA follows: TGTGCCAGCAGTTACACTAGCGGGGCCGATGAGCAGTTCTTC. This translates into CASSYTSGADEQFF.

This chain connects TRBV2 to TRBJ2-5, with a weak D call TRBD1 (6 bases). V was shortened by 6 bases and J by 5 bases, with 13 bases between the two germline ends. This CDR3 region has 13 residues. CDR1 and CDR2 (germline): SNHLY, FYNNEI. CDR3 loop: CASSEWTEETQYF. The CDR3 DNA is TGTGCCAGCAGCGAATGGACAGAGGAGACCCAGTACTTC.

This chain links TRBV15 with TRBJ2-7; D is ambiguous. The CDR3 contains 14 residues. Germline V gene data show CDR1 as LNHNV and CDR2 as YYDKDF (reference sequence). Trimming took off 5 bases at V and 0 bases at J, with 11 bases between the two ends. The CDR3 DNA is TGTGCCACCAGCTCGGCAGGCAACTCCTACGAGCAGTACTTC. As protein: CATSSAGNSYEQYF.

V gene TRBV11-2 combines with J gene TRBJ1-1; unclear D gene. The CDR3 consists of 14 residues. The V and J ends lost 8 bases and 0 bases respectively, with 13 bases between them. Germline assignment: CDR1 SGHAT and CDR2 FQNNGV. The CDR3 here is CASGSGGMNTEAFF. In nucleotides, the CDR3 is TGTGCCAGCGGATCAGGAGGGATGAACACTGAAGCTTTCTTT.

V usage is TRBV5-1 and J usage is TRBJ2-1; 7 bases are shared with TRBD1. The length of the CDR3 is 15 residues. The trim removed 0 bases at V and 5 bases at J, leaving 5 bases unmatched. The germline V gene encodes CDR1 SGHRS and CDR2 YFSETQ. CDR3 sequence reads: CASSLEQGMHNEQFF. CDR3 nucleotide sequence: TGCGCCAGCAGCTTGGAACAGGGGATGCACAATGAGCAGTTCTTC.

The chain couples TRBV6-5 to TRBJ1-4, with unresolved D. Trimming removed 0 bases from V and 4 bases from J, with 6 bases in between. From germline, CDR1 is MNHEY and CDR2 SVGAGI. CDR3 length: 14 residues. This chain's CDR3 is CASSYSGGNEKLFF. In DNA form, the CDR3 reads TGTGCCAGCAGTTACTCCGGCGGTAATGAAAAACTGTTTTTT.